This is a list of T cell receptor beta chains from one sample in a study of cytomegalovirus exposure and HLA in healthy donors. The protocol was immunoSEQ multiplex PCR, while the TCRdb copy is restricted to in-frame clones and leaves out a portion. Among about 98,000 clones, 80% to 90% were seen once, and the ten largest hold about 1.5%. The sequencing sample was made of PBMCs. The receptors shown here come from a man aged 35-49 years in good health and CMV-seronegative. Both conserved end residues are part of each CDR3. The D gene is left open where the match is weak. Expanded clones are given a class, and other clones once, few, many or no size at all.

d_gene	v_gene	j_gene	abundance	CDR3nt	CDR3aa
TRBD2	TRBV19	TRBJ2-7	-	TGTGCCAGTAGTTCGGCGGGGGGCGGCTACGAGCAGTACTTC	CASSSAGGGYEQYF
-	TRBV7-3	TRBJ1-6	-	TGTGCCAGCAGCCCCTCTGGTGGGAGCGGTTCACCCCTCCACTTT	CASSPSGGSGSPLHF
-	TRBV7-9	TRBJ2-7	-	TGTGCCAGCAGCTCCCCGACAGGTTCCTACGAGCAGTACTTC	CASSSPTGSYEQYF
TRBD1	TRBV2	TRBJ1-2	-	TGTGCCAGCAGCGGACAGGGGGCCGGTGGCTACACCTTC	CASSGQGAGGYTF
-	TRBV6-5	TRBJ2-1	-	TGTGCCAGCAGTCCTCGACTAGTTACCTACAATGAGCAGTTCTTC	CASSPRLVTYNEQFF
TRBD1	TRBV4-1	TRBJ2-1	-	TGCGCCAGCAGCCATGTCCGGGACAGAAGAATAAATGAGCAGTTCTTC	CASSHVRDRRINEQFF
TRBD1	TRBV7-6	TRBJ2-7	-	TGTGCCAGCAGCCTCAGGACAGGTTCTTACGAGCAGTACTTC	CASSLRTGSYEQYF
-	TRBV2	TRBJ1-1	-	TGTGCCAGCAGTGGTCGACAGGACACTGAAGCTTTCTTT	CASSGRQDTEAFF
TRBD1	TRBV10-3	TRBJ2-3	-	TGTGCCATCAGCGAACCCTTAGGGACAGTTAGCACAGATACGCAGTATTTT	CAISEPLGTVSTDTQYF
TRBD1	TRBV9	TRBJ2-2	-	TGTGCCAGCAGCGCTGAAGGGGACAGTTACACCGGGGAGCTGTTTTTT	CASSAEGDSYTGELFF
TRBD1	TRBV7-6	TRBJ2-5	-	TGTGCCAGCAGCGCCAGCGGACAGGGTTACGGCCAAGAGACCCAGTACTTC	CASSASGQGYGQETQYF
TRBD1	TRBV14	TRBJ2-7	few	TGTGCCAGCAGCGAAGGACAGGGTCGCTCCTACGAGCAGTACTTC	CASSEGQGRSYEQYF
-	TRBV9	TRBJ2-2	-	TGTGCCAGGTTGGGGGGGCTTAGGATGAGGGAGCTGTTTTTT	CARLGGLRMRELFF
TRBD1	TRBV27	TRBJ2-2	-	TGTGCCAGCAGCCGATCATCTGGACAGGGGTACACCGGGGAGCTGTTTTTT	CASSRSSGQGYTGELFF
TRBD1	TRBV13	TRBJ1-2	-	TGTGCCAGCAGCACCACCACGGGACAGGGGTTCACCTTC	CASSTTTGQGFTF
-	TRBV27	TRBJ2-7	-	TGTGCCAGCAGTTTAGCGCGGCACTACGAGCAGTACTTC	CASSLARHYEQYF
TRBD2	TRBV11-2	TRBJ2-1	-	TGTGCCAGCAGCCCGGGGACTAGCGGGTACTCCTACAATGAGCAGTTCTTC	CASSPGTSGYSYNEQFF
TRBD1	TRBV4-1	TRBJ1-4	-	TGCGCCAGCAGCCCGGGACAGGGTAATGAAAAACTGTTTTTT	CASSPGQGNEKLFF
-	TRBV7-2	TRBJ2-1	-	TGTGCCAGCAGCTTAGCGTTCTCCCACGGGGATGAGCAGTTCTTC	CASSLAFSHGDEQFF
TRBD1	TRBV4-1	TRBJ2-7	-	TGCGCCAGCAGCCCCGAAACAGGGGCCTACGAGCAGTACTTC	CASSPETGAYEQYF
TRBD1	TRBV27	TRBJ1-5	-	TGTGCCAGCAGTATCAACCCCGGGACAGTCTACCCCCAGCATTTT	CASSINPGTVYPQHF
-	TRBV28	TRBJ2-7	-	TGTGCCAGCACCCAAGCGACGGACAGATCCTGCGAGCAGTACTTC	CASTQATDRSCEQYF
TRBD1	TRBV5-4	TRBJ2-7	-	TGTGCCAGCAGCCTGGGACAGCTTACCTACGAGCAGTACTTC	CASSLGQLTYEQYF
-	TRBV5-6	TRBJ2-7	-	TGTGCCAGCCGCCTAGCCGCTCAGTTCAGCAACTACGAGCAGTACTTC	CASRLAAQFSNYEQYF
-	TRBV29-1	TRBJ1-6	-	TGCAGCGTCGAACGGCGGGGGCTGTCCTATAATTCACCCCTCCACTTT	CSVERRGLSYNSPLHF
-	TRBV15	TRBJ1-1	-	TGTGCCACCAGCAGCGACAAGAACACTGAAGCTTTCTTT	CATSSDKNTEAFF
-	TRBV7-9	TRBJ1-1	-	TGTTCCAGCAGCTTATCAGGAACTGAAGCTTTCTTT	CSSSLSGTEAFF
-	TRBV18	TRBJ2-3	once	TGTGCCAGCTCACCACTGGGGGTGGGGGCCACAGATACGCAGTATTTT	CASSPLGVGATDTQYF
TRBD2	TRBV30	TRBJ2-1	-	TGTGCCTGGACGGGGACTAGCGCGGGTGAGCAGTTCTTC	CAWTGTSAGEQFF
TRBD2	TRBV6-5	TRBJ2-7	-	TGTGCCATCGGGAGGGATTTCGGTAAGGGATACGAGCAGTACTTC	CAIGRDFGKGYEQYF
-	TRBV18	TRBJ1-3	-	TGTGCCAGCTCACAACAAGGAAACACCATATATTTT	CASSQQGNTIYF
-	TRBV19	TRBJ1-5	-	TGTGCCAGTAGTATAGAAGGGGCAGGAAATCAGCCCCAGCATTTT	CASSIEGAGNQPQHF
TRBD2	TRBV7-9	TRBJ2-1	-	TGTGCCAGCAGCTTAGGAGCGGGGGGCCGCTCCTACAATGAGCAGTTCTTC	CASSLGAGGRSYNEQFF
-	TRBV28	TRBJ2-7	-	TGTGCCAGCAGTGTCTTTGCGGTCCCCCACGAGCAGTACTTC	CASSVFAVPHEQYF
-	TRBV7-9	TRBJ2-2	-	TGTGCCAGCAGCCTCGCCGGGGAGCTGTTTTTT	CASSLAGELFF
-	TRBV11-2	TRBJ1-6	-	TGTGCCAGCAGCTTAGGCGGGAGCTCCTATAATTCACCCCTCCACTTT	CASSLGGSSYNSPLHF
-	TRBV19	TRBJ1-5	-	TGTGCCAGTAGTATACGGCGGGGGCCCCTGCAGCCCCAGCATTTT	CASSIRRGPLQPQHF
-	TRBV12-2	TRBJ1-2	-	TGTGCAAGTCGCCTCCGGGGAGGACGGCTCAACTATGGCTACACCTTC	CASRLRGGRLNYGYTF
TRBD2	TRBV5-6	TRBJ2-2	few	TGTGCCAGCAGCCGCCCTAGCGGATTAAACACCGGGGAGCTGTTTTTT	CASSRPSGLNTGELFF
TRBD2	TRBV5-1	TRBJ2-7	-	TGCGCCAGCAGCTTGGGGGGGGGTAATGAAGAGCAGTACTTC	CASSLGGGNEEQYF
-	TRBV7-9	TRBJ1-1	-	TGTGCCAGCAGCTTAGTGTCAGGAAGGAACACTGAAGCTTTCTTT	CASSLVSGRNTEAFF
TRBD2	TRBV6-4	TRBJ2-1	-	TGTGCCAGCAGTGACTCTAGCGGGGGGGCCAATGAGCAGTTCTTC	CASSDSSGGANEQFF